One TCR beta chain is described in this entry. Antigen specificity is unknown. The data stem from a study of T-cell memory formation after mild COVID-19. Study-wide findings and caveats: CD4+ clones that contracted lay mainly in CM and EM; CD8+ ones lay in EMRA.

This CDR3 contains 13 residues. The ends lost 7 bases at V and 1 base at J; junction bases unmatched: 6. CDR1 is SQVTM and CDR2 is ANQGSEA in the germline V gene. TCRdb reprocessed the 5' RACE reads with MiXCR, giving one entry per CDR3 protein. The profile covers more than 100,000 distinct CDR3 sequences, with approximately 6.2% appearing a single time and roughly 2% taken by the ten largest. This sequence originates from an adult woman who had mild COVID-19 (a few samples of this study predate the infection). Cell type and time point are not known. The chain is built from TRBV29-1 and TRBJ2-5; 7 bases are shared with TRBD1. The sample taken for sequencing was PBMCs or a T cell subset sorted from them (not recorded which). The CDR3 loop is CSARDSPQETQYF. The CDR3 DNA follows: TGCAGCGCCCGGGACAGTCCCCAAGAGACCCAGTACTTC.